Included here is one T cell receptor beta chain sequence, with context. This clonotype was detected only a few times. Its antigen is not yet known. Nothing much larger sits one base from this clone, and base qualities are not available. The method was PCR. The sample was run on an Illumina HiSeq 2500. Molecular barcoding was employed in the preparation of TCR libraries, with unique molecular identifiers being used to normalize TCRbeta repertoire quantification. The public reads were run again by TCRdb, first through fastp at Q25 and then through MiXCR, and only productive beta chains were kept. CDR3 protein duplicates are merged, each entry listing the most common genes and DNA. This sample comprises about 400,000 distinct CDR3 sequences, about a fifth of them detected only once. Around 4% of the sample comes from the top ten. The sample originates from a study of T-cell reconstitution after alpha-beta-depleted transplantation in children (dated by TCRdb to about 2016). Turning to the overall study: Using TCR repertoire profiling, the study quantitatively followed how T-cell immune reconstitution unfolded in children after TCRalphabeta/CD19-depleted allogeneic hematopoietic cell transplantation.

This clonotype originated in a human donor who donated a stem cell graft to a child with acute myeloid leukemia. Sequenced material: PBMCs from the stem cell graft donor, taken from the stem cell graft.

The CDR3 reads as follows: CAAGANTGELFF. The DNA sequence follows: TGTGCCGCGGGAGCCAACACCGGGGAGCTGTTTTTT. The V and J segments used are TRBV6-6 and TRBJ2-2; TRBD2 fits 7 bases in the junction. Reading the germline V gene (reference sequence) gives CDR1 MNHNY and CDR2 SVGAGI. V is cut back by 11 bases and J by 2 bases, with 2 bases in the junction unmatched. The CDR3 has 12 amino acids, counting the end cysteine and phenylalanine. The only DNA kept is the CDR3, 36 bases in frame from the first base.